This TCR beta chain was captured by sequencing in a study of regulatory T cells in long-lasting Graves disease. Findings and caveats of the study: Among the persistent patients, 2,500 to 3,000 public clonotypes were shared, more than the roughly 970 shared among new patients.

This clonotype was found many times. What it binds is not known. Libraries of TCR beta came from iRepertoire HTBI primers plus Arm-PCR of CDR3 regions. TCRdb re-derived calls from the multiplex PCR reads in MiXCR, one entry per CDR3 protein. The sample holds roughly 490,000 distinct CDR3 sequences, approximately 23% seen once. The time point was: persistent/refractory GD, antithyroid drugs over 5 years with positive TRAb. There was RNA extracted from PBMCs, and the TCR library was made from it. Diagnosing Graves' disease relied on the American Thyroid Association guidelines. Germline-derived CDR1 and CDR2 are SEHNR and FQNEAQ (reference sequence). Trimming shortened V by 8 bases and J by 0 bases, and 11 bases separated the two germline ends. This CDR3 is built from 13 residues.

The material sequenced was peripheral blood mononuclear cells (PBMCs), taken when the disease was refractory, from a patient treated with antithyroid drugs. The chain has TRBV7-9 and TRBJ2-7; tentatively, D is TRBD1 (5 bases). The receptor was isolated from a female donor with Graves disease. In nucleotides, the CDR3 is TGTGCCAGCGGTCAGGACATCTCCTACGAGCAGTACTTC. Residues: CASGQDISYEQYF.